Listed here are 21 T cell receptor beta chains from one sample, sequenced in a study of CD8 T cells in Susac syndrome. The RNA input was about 0.5 to 1 ug, and it was reverse transcribed with random hexamers. In TCRdb, the immunoSEQ multiplex PCR reads were re-called with MiXCR into one record per CDR3 protein. The data show more than 120,000 distinct CDR3 sequences, approximately 93% seen once. Material for sequencing was CD4+ T cells from PBMCs. These receptors were obtained from a human donor in good health.

V and J are TRBV30 and TRBJ1-2; D is unresolved. Germline loops: CDR1 GTSNPN, CDR2 SVGIG (reference sequence). Trimming removed 4 bases at V and 7 bases at J, with 19 bases between. The CDR3 has 14 residues. In DNA, the CDR3 is TGTGCCTGGACGCCAATATCGGCAGTCAGTGGCTACACCTTC. This gives the protein CAWTPISAVSGYTF.

The CDR3 DNA reads TGTGCCAGCGGATCCTACGAGCAGTACTTC. Its translation is CASGSYEQYF. The chain recombines TRBV11-2 with TRBJ2-7; no reliable D call. CDR3 length equals 10 residues. Trimming removed 8 bases at V and 1 base at J, with 3 bases between. Germline-derived CDR1 and CDR2 are SGHAT and FQNNGV.

The rearrangement links TRBV20-1 to TRBJ1-1, with 12 bases matching TRBD1. Germline CDR1 is DFQATT and CDR2 is SNEGSKA (reference sequence). CDR3 length: 17 residues. V was pared by 6 bases and J by 2 bases, with 13 bases of the junction left unmatched. The CDR3, as DNA: TGCAGTGCCGTGGCCCGCGGGACAGGGGGCTTTAACACTGAAGCTTTCTTT. Protein product: CSAVARGTGGFNTEAFF.

The chain is built from TRBV5-1 and TRBJ2-7; 7 nucleotides line up with TRBD2. The V segment lost 0 bases and the J segment 3 bases; nucleotides outside the gene matches: 3. CDR1 is SGHRS and CDR2 is YFSETQ in the germline V gene. The CDR3 contains 14 residues. CDR3 amino acids: CASSLVSSGYEQYF. Here the CDR3 DNA reads TGCGCCAGCAGCTTGGTGTCTAGCGGCTACGAGCAGTACTTC.

The J gene is TRBJ2-4, the V gene TRBV9; 9 nucleotides align to TRBD1. CDR1 is SGDLS and CDR2 is YYNGEE in the germline V gene. The CDR3 totals 18 residues. V shed 4 bases, J shed 5 bases, and the junction held 16 bases outside the gene matches. CDR3 coding DNA: TGTGCCAGCAGCCTTGGGACAGGGTACGGCACGCGGGAAAACATTCAGTACTTC. It translates to CASSLGTGYGTRENIQYF.

The J gene is TRBJ2-3, the V gene TRBV29-1; 7 bases match TRBD2. This CDR3 comprises 15 residues. Trimming removed 6 bases from V and 0 bases from J; junction bases left unmatched: 9. Germline V gene data show CDR1 as SQVTM and CDR2 as ANQGSEA. The CDR3 sequence is CSVPIGGKSTDTQYF. DNA of the CDR3: TGCAGCGTCCCAATCGGGGGGAAGAGCACAGATACGCAGTATTTT.

V usage is TRBV28 and J usage is TRBJ1-1; a weak D match, TRBD1 (5 bases). V shed 7 bases and J shed 14 bases, with 17 bases lying between them. Germline loops: CDR1 MDHEN, CDR2 SYDVKM. The CDR3 spans 11 residues. The DNA of the CDR3 is TGTGCCAGCACCGTTCCGGGGGGTGTGTTCTTT. It encodes CASTVPGGVFF. Complete variable domain (other parts from reference TRBV28 and TRBJ1-1): DVKVTQSSRYLVKRTGEKVFLECVQDMDHENMFWYRQDPGLGLRLIYFSYDVKMKEKGDIPEGYSVSREKKERFSLILESASTNQTSMYLCASTVPGGVFFGQGTRLTVV.

This sequence joins TRBV15 and TRBJ1-2; the D gene is possibly TRBD1 (5 bases). In germline, CDR1 is LNHNV, CDR2 YYDKDF (reference sequence). This CDR3 comprises 14 residues. With 0 bases removed from V and 8 bases from J, the gap between germline ends came to 13 bases. The CDR3, as DNA: TGTGCCACCAGCAGAGATGGCAGGGAAAAGGGCTACACCTTC. Encoded protein: CATSRDGREKGYTF.

The genes are TRBV24-1 and TRBJ2-3, with a weak D call TRBD1 (5 bases). Germline V lookup: CDR1 KGHDR, CDR2 SFDVKD. This CDR3 comprises 14 residues. Trimming removed 4 bases from V and 1 base from J, with 8 bases in between. CDR3 in DNA: TGTGCCACCAGTGACACAGGTGGCACAGATACGCAGTATTTT. Translated, it gives CATSDTGGTDTQYF.

The gene calls are TRBV20-1 and TRBJ2-7; D gene ambiguous. CDR1 DFQATT and CDR2 SNEGSKA come from the germline V gene (reference sequence). V was shortened by 3 bases and J by 1 base, with 7 bases between the two germline ends. The CDR3 consists of 12 residues. CDR3 protein: CSARYGSYEQYF. The CDR3 region has the DNA TGCAGTGCTAGGTACGGTTCCTACGAGCAGTACTTC.

The chain is built from TRBV5-1 and TRBJ2-5; 9 bases map to TRBD1. V trimming: 3 bases; J trimming: 2 bases; junction bases outside the gene matches: 11. Germline V gene lookup returns CDR1 SGHRS and CDR2 YFSETQ. The CDR3 runs 17 residues. The CDR3, as DNA: TGCGCCAGCAGCTCCGGAACCGGGACAGGGTATCAAGAGACCCAGTACTTC. Residues: CASSSGTGTGYQETQYF.

V gene TRBV5-1 combines with J gene TRBJ2-2; 13 positions agree with TRBD2. Losses at the gene ends were 5 bases for V and 5 bases for J; bases not matched to a gene: 6. This CDR3 is 16 amino acids long. The germline gives CDR1 SGHRS, CDR2 YFSETQ. This chain's CDR3 is CASRAGLAGMTGELFF. In nucleotides, the CDR3 is TGCGCCAGCAGGGCGGGACTAGCGGGAATGACCGGGGAGCTGTTTTTT.

V gene TRBV6-4 combines with J gene TRBJ2-3; 7 positions match TRBD2. Germline-derived CDR1 and CDR2 are MRHNA and SNTAGT. Trimming cost V 7 bases and J 0 bases; bases outside gene matches: 19. There are 19 residues in the CDR3. The DNA of the CDR3 is TGTGCCAGCACAGACGGGAGGCTAGCGACCGGTCCTAGCACAGATACGCAGTATTTT. It translates to CASTDGRLATGPSTDTQYF.

V is TRBV5-1 and J is TRBJ2-2; D ambiguous. The V and J ends lost 0 bases and 7 bases respectively, with 4 bases between them. The CDR3 totals 12 residues. The germline V gene has CDR1 SGHRS and CDR2 YFSETQ. CDR3 in amino acids: CASSLAYGELFF. In nucleotides, the CDR3 is TGCGCCAGCAGCTTGGCATACGGGGAGCTGTTTTTT.

This chain joins TRBV2 and TRBJ2-2; a possible D gene is TRBD1 (5 bases). Looked up from germline, CDR1 is SNHLY and CDR2 is FYNNEI. The CDR3 loop spans 14 amino acids. Trimming removed 1 base from V and 4 bases from J, with 7 bases in between. The CDR3 DNA sequence: TGTGCCAGCAGTGAAGAAGGGGTCACCGGGGAGCTGTTTTTT. Protein: CASSEEGVTGELFF.

V is TRBV18 and J is TRBJ1-1; possibly TRBD1 for D (5 bases). Germline V gene data show CDR1 as KGHSH and CDR2 as LQKENI. V lost 5 bases to trimming and J lost 5 bases, with 12 bases between them. This CDR3 has 13 amino acids. The CDR3 loop reads CASSGTDGTEAFF. Here the CDR3 DNA reads TGTGCCAGCTCAGGGACCGACGGGACTGAAGCTTTCTTT.

The J gene is TRBJ2-2, the V gene TRBV6-1; D not certain. Per germline, CDR1 MNHNS and CDR2 SASEGT. The CDR3 sequence is 14 residues long. Trimming stripped 7 bases from V and 6 bases from J, with 15 bases between. CDR3 loop: CASTHGPVPGELFF. CDR3 nucleotide sequence: TGTGCCAGCACCCACGGCCCAGTCCCCGGGGAGCTGTTTTTT.

The genes are TRBV10-3 and TRBJ1-1; D gene ambiguous. Germline assignment: CDR1 ENHRY and CDR2 SYGVKD. This CDR3 is built from 13 residues. V lost 7 bases and J lost 1, with 10 bases in between. CDR3 coding DNA: TGTGCCATCATGGTAGATCGGAACACTGAAGCTTTCTTT. Its protein product is CAIMVDRNTEAFF.

The rearrangement uses TRBV30 and TRBJ2-5, with 10 nucleotides matching TRBD2. CDR3 length equals 14 residues. V was pared by 3 bases and J by 6 bases, with 7 bases of the junction left unmatched. In germline, CDR1 is GTSNPN, CDR2 SVGIG (reference sequence). The CDR3 protein is CAWRSAGGHKTQYF. For the CDR3, the DNA is TGTGCCTGGAGGTCAGCGGGAGGGCATAAGACCCAGTACTTC.

This chain connects TRBV20-1 to TRBJ2-3, with a tentative D call TRBD1 (5 bases). CDR3 size: 16 residues. V was trimmed by 7 bases and J by 0 bases, leaving 20 bases between them. The V gene's germline CDR1 is DFQATT and CDR2 SNEGSKA (reference sequence). The CDR3 region is CSEQSTVSVSTDTQYF. Here the CDR3 DNA reads TGCAGTGAGCAATCGACAGTCTCAGTGAGCACAGATACGCAGTATTTT.

The chain joins TRBV2 to TRBJ1-2, with D hard to call. The V gene's germline CDR1 is SNHLY and CDR2 FYNNEI. This CDR3 comprises 15 residues. Trimming pared 6 bases from V and 3 bases from J, leaving 17 bases between. DNA of the CDR3: TGTGCCAGCAGAGGGCGGACGAGGCCTCACTATGGCTACACCTTC. The encoded protein is CASRGRTRPHYGYTF.